This T cell receptor beta chain was sequenced in a study of monozygotic twins with inflammatory bowel disease. The CDR3 runs to 15 residues. In germline, CDR1 is SSHAT, CDR2 FNYEAQ (reference sequence). Template switching introduced UMIs that contain a 6-nucleotide sample barcode. Using the 5' RACE reads, TCRdb records one entry per CDR3 protein without DNA. Recorded for this sample: over 90,000 distinct CDR3 sequences. The rearrangement joins TRBV7-7 to TRBJ2-2; TCRdb proposes TRBD1, but this gene call is untestable without DNA. This receptor was obtained from a human donor with ulcerative colitis or Crohn's disease, or a healthy co-twin of an affected twin (not recorded which). Sequenced: blood. The CDR3 reads CASSQGRGQAGELFF. The whole variable domain, filled in from reference TRBV7-7 and TRBJ2-2, reads GAGVSQSPRYKVTKRGQDVTLRCDPISSHATLYWYQQALGQGPEFLTYFNYEAQPDKSGLPSDRFSAERPEGSISTLTIQRTEQRDSAMYRCASSQGRGQAGELFFGEGSRLTVL.